The present entry profiles one T cell receptor (beta chain) with its context. The sample comes from a study of cytomegalovirus exposure and HLA in healthy donors. Germline trimming cut 5 bases from V and 3 bases from J; bases unmatched to any gene: 19. Germline loops: CDR1 SEHNR, CDR2 FQNEAQ (reference sequence). The CDR3 runs to 19 residues. PCR primers comprised 60 Vbeta and 13 Jbeta primers. Sequencing used immunoSEQ multiplex PCR; TCRdb keeps in-frame clones, though not all of them. This table has fewer than 200,000 clones, roughly 80% appearing once. The TCR sequence derives from a woman between 18 and 29 years old in good health and CMV-seronegative. V usage is TRBV7-9 and J usage is TRBJ2-1; 7 nucleotides align to TRBD2. Material for sequencing was PBMCs. CDR3 bases: TGTGCCAGCAGCCCCCGCCCCGGGTCCCCCGCGGGGGACTACAATGAGCAGTTCTTC. Translating gives CASSPRPGSPAGDYNEQFF.